A selection of T cell receptor beta chains follows, all from one sample in a study of blood T cell repertoires in COVID-19. The assay was immunoSEQ multiplex PCR, and TCRdb's table has in-frame clones only and misses some. The sample carries around 160,000 clones, approximately 86% recorded once. Sequencing was carried out using PBMCs or T cells enriched from blood (not recorded which). The receptors were gathered from a woman in her forties who had been exposed to COVID-19. CDR3s include the opening cysteine and the closing phenylalanine or tryptophan. The D gene is left open where the match is weak. The size entry is marked missing in some rows and otherwise reads once, few, many or a size class.

j_call,clone_size,d_call,v_call,cdr3_nt,cdr3_aa
TRBJ2-7,NA,NA,TRBV9,TGTGCCAGCAGCGTAGTGGACAATTCCGAGCAGTACTTC,CASSVVDNSEQYF
TRBJ1-5,NA,TRBD1,TRBV19,TGTGCCAGTAGCGCGACAGGGAATCAGCCCCAGCATTTT,CASSATGNQPQHF
TRBJ2-2,NA,TRBD2,TRBV27,TGTGCCAGCAGTTCTCCTAGCGGGGGCCCCCCCGGGGAGCTGTTTTTT,CASSSPSGGPPGELFF
TRBJ1-2,NA,TRBD1,TRBV4-3,TGCGCCAGCAGCCAAGAATATCCAGGGGGCTACTATGGCTACACCTTC,CASSQEYPGGYYGYTF
TRBJ2-7,NA,NA,TRBV29-1,TGCAGCGCACTAAAGGGGTTGAATTCCTACGAGCAGTACTTC,CSALKGLNSYEQYF
TRBJ1-1,NA,NA,TRBV28,TGTGCCAGCAGTTTAACAACAGGGAACACTGAAGCTTTCTTT,CASSLTTGNTEAFF
TRBJ2-5,NA,TRBD2,TRBV7-2,TGTGCCAGCAGCTTAGTGCGGGGGGAGGAGACCCAGTACTTC,CASSLVRGEETQYF
TRBJ2-1,NA,TRBD2,TRBV5-8,TGTGCCAGCAGCTTATTCTCCGGGGGGGGTTACAATGAGCAGTTCTTC,CASSLFSGGGYNEQFF
TRBJ1-2,NA,NA,TRBV30,TGTGCCTGGAGTACGTTAGCTAACTATGGCTACACCTTC,CAWSTLANYGYTF
TRBJ2-7,NA,TRBD2,TRBV4-3,TGCGCCAGCAGCCTTAACGTAGCGGGAGGAACCTACGAGCAGTACTTC,CASSLNVAGGTYEQYF
TRBJ1-1,NA,TRBD1,TRBV28,TGTGCCAGCAGATCAGACAGGGCTCGACCTTTCTTT,CASRSDRARPFF
TRBJ2-6,NA,NA,TRBV19,TGTGCCAGTAGTTGGGTGCCAGGGGTGGGGGCCAACGTCCTGACTTTC,CASSWVPGVGANVLTF
TRBJ2-7,NA,TRBD2,TRBV19,TGTGCCAGTAGTGCGGGGGGCTCCTACGAGCAGTACTTC,CASSAGGSYEQYF
TRBJ2-1,NA,TRBD2,TRBV13,TGTGCCAGCAGCCTCGTAACTAGCGCCCGCTACAATGAGCAGTTCTTC,CASSLVTSARYNEQFF
TRBJ1-2,once,TRBD1,TRBV9,TGTGCCAGCGGCCCGACCGGGACAGGGAGTGGCTACACCTTC,CASGPTGTGSGYTF
TRBJ2-1,NA,TRBD2,TRBV7-2,TGTGCCAGCAGCTTCACGACTAGCGGGAATATTGAGCAGTTCTTC,CASSFTTSGNIEQFF
TRBJ1-2,NA,NA,TRBV18,TGTGCCAGCTCACCATCGGCGGAGGGCGGCTACACCTTC,CASSPSAEGGYTF
TRBJ1-2,NA,NA,TRBV9,TGTGCCAGCAGCGTAGGGGGGGAAGGGATAGGCTACACCTTC,CASSVGGEGIGYTF
TRBJ1-5,once,TRBD1,TRBV6-5,TGTGCCAGCAAGGGTGGACAGGGAGGGAATCAGCCCCAGCATTTT,CASKGGQGGNQPQHF
TRBJ2-3,NA,NA,TRBV5-4,TGTGCCAGCAGCGGTAGTGGTATCGGCACAGATACGCAGTATTTT,CASSGSGIGTDTQYF
TRBJ1-2,NA,NA,TRBV9,TGTGCCAGCAGCGTAGCTACGGGGGACAACTATGGCTACACCTTC,CASSVATGDNYGYTF
TRBJ2-7,NA,NA,TRBV6-1,TGTGCCAGCAGTGAATACTACGAGCAGTACTTC,CASSEYYEQYF
TRBJ2-2,few,TRBD1,TRBV7-9,TGTGCCAGCAGCCCCGGGACAGGGCTGTCCGGGGAGCTGTTTTTT,CASSPGTGLSGELFF
TRBJ1-1,NA,NA,TRBV3-1/TRBV3-2,TGTGCCAGCAGCCAAGTCGGAGGAAAGGGAGAAGCTTTCTTT,CASSQVGGKGEAFF
TRBJ1-1,few,TRBD1,TRBV2,TGTGCCAGCAGTGGTCGGCAGGGGGCCGCGAACACTGAAGCTTTCTTT,CASSGRQGAANTEAFF
TRBJ2-1,NA,TRBD2,TRBV28,TGTGCCAGCAGTACCCCGACTAGCGGGAAGTTGTATGAGCAGTTCTTC,CASSTPTSGKLYEQFF
TRBJ1-1,NA,NA,TRBV4-3,TGCGCCAGCAGCCTTTCACAGGGATCTGAAGCTTTCTTT,CASSLSQGSEAFF
TRBJ2-7,NA,NA,TRBV6-5,TGTGCCAGCAGTTACGACGAAGGCGGCTACGGTGTGCAGTACTTC,CASSYDEGGYGVQYF
TRBJ2-5,once,TRBD2,TRBV24-1,TGTGCCACCAGTGGGTATAGCGGGAGGGGGAAGGCACCGCAAGAGACCCAGTACTTC,CATSGYSGRGKAPQETQYF